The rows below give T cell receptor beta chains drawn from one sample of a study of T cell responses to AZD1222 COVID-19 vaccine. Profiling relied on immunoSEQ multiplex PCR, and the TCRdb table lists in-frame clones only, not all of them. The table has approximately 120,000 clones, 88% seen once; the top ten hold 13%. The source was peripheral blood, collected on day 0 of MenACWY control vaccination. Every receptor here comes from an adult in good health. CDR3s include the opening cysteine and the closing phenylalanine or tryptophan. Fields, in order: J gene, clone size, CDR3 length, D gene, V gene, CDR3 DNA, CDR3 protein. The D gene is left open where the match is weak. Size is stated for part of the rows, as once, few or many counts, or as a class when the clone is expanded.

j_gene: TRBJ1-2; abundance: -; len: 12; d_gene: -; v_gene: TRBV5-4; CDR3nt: TGTGCCAGCAGCTTGAACAGTCTCGGCTACACCTTC; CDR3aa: CASSLNSLGYTF
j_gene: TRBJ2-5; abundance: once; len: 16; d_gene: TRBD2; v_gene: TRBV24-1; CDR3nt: TGTGCCACCAGTGACCCCGGGGGGGGCAGGAAAGAGACCCAGTACTTC; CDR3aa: CATSDPGGGRKETQYF
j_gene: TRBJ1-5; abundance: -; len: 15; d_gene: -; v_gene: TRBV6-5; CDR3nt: TGTGCCAGCAGCCCCGGGTGGGGGAGCAATCAGCCCCAGCATTTT; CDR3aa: CASSPGWGSNQPQHF
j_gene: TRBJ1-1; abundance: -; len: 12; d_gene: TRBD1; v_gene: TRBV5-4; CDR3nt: TGTGTAGCAGGGGGGCCTAACACTGAAGCTTTCTTT; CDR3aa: CVAGGPNTEAFF
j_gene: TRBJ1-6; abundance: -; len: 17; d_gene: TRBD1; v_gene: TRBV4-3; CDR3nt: TGCGCCAGCAGCGTCAGCCATGGGCGGGACAGCAACTCACCCCTCCACTTT; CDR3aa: CASSVSHGRDSNSPLHF
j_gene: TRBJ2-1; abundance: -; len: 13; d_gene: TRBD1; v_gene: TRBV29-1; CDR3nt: TGCAGCGTTGGCGACAGGGTCGGCAATGAGCAGTTCTTC; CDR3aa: CSVGDRVGNEQFF
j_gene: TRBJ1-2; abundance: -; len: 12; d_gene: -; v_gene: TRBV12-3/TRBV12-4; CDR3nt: TGTGCCAGCAGTTTGCATATGGATGGCTACACCTTC; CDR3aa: CASSLHMDGYTF
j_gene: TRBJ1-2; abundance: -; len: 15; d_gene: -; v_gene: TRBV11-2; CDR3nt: TGTGCCAGCAGCTTGGGCAGGGCGGATCGTAGCGGCTACACCTTC; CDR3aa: CASSLGRADRSGYTF
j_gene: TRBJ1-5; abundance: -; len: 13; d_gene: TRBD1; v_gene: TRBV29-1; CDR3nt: TGCAGCGTTCGAGAACCAGACAGGGGACTCCAGCATTTT; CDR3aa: CSVREPDRGLQHF
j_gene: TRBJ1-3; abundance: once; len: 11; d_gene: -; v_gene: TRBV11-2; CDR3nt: TGTGCCAGCAGCTGGGGTAACACCATATATTTT; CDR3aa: CASSWGNTIYF
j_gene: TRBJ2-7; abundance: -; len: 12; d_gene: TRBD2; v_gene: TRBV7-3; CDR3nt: TGTGCCAGCCTCCCGGGGGGAGGGGAGCAGTACTTC; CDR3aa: CASLPGGGEQYF
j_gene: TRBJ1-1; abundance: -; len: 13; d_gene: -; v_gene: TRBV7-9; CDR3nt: TGTGCCAGCAGCTTGGGCATGAACACTGAAGCTTTCTTT; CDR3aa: CASSLGMNTEAFF
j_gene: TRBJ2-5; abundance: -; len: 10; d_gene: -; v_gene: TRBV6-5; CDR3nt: TGTGCCAGCAACACGGAGACCCAGTACTTC; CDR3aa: CASNTETQYF
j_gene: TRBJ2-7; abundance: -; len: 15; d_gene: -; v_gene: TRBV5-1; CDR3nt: TGCGCCAGCAGCTCATCGAGACAATCCACCTACGAGCAGTACTTC; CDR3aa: CASSSSRQSTYEQYF
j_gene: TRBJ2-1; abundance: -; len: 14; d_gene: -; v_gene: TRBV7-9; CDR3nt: TGTGCCAGCAGCCCCCTGGGCTCCTACAATGAGCAGTTCTTC; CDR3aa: CASSPLGSYNEQFF
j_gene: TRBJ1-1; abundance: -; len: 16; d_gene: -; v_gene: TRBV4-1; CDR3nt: TGCGCCAGCAGCCAAGCGGTCGGCAGGGTGGGGACTGAAGCTTTCTTT; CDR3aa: CASSQAVGRVGTEAFF
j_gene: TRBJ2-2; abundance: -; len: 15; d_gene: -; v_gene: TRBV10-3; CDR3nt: TGTGCCATCAGTGAGTCTCTTCCCACCACCGGGGAGCTGTTTTTT; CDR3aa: CAISESLPTTGELFF
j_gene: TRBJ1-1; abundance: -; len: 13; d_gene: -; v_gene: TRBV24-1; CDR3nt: TGTGCCACCAGTGACAGGTGGAACACTGAAGCTTTCTTT; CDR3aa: CATSDRWNTEAFF
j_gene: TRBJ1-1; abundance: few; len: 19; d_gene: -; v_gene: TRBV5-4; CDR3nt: TGTGCCAGCAGCCCGTATATCTTTAGGCAGAGTCTAGAGGGCACTGAAGCTTTCTTT; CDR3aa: CASSPYIFRQSLEGTEAFF
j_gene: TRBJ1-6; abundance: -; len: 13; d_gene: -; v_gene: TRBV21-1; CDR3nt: TGTGCCAGCAAAGGGGCGATTAATTCACCCCTCCACTTT; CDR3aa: CASKGAINSPLHF
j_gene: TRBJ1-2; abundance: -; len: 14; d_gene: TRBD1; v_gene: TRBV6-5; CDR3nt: TGTGCCAGCAGTTACTCTGGGACAGCCTATGGCTACACCTTC; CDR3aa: CASSYSGTAYGYTF
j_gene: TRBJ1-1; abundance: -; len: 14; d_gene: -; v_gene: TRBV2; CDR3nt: TGTGCCAGCAGTGAAGCGCTTCGAGGAGGCGGAGCTTTCTTT; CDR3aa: CASSEALRGGGAFF
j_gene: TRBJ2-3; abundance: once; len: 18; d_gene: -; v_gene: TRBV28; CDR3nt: TGTGCCAGCAGTTCCACCCCGACAGGCCTCTGGGGCACAGATACGCAGTATTTT; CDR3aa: CASSSTPTGLWGTDTQYF
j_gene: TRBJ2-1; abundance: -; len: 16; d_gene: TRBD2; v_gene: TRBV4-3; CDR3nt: TGCGCCAGCAGCCAAGATCATCGGGGGGGTGTTAATGAGCAGTTCTTC; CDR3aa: CASSQDHRGGVNEQFF
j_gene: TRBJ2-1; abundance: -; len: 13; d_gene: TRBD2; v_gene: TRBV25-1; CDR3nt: TGTGCCAGCAGCTTAGCGGGAGGGGATGAGCAGTTCTTC; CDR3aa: CASSLAGGDEQFF
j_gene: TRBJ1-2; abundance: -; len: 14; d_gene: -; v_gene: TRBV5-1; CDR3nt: TGCGCCAGCAGCTCGGTACAGGGTAACTATGGCTACACCTTC; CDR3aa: CASSSVQGNYGYTF
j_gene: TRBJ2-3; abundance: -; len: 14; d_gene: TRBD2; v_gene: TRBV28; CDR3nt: TGTGCCAGCAGGTACCATCTCGGAGCGGGGGGACAGTATTTT; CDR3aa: CASRYHLGAGGQYF
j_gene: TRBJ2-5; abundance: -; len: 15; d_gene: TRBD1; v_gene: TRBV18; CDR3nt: TGTGCCAGCTCACCACTTGGGACAGGGGGAGAGACCCAGTACTTC; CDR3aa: CASSPLGTGGETQYF
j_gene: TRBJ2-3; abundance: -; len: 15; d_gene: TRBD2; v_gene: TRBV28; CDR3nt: TGTGCCAGCAGTTTATCTAGCGGGAGTATCGATACGCAGTATTTT; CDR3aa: CASSLSSGSIDTQYF
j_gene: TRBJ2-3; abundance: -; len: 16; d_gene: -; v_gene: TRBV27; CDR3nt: TGTGCCAGCAGTCCCCGGGCGGGAACCAGGTCAGATACGCAGTATTTT; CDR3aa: CASSPRAGTRSDTQYF
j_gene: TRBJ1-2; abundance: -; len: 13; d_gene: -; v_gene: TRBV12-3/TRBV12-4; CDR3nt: TGTGCCAGCAGTCCCGGGGCACGGTATGGCTACACCTTC; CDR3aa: CASSPGARYGYTF
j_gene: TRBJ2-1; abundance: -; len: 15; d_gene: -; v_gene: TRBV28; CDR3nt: TGTGCCAGCAGTTCACCTCTGGGTGCAGGGAATGAGCAGTTCTTC; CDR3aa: CASSSPLGAGNEQFF
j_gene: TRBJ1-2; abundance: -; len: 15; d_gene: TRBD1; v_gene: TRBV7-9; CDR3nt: TGTGCCAGCAGCGCTACCCGGGACAGTAACTATGGCTACACCTTC; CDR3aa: CASSATRDSNYGYTF
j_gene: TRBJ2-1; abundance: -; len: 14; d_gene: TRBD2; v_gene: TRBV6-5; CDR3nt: TGTGCCAGCAGATTAGCGGGGACATACAATGAGCAGTTCTTC; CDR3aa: CASRLAGTYNEQFF
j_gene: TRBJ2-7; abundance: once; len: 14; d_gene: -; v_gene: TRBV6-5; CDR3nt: TGTGCCAGCAGGGGGCAGTGGAGCTCCTACGAGCAGTACTTC; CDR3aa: CASRGQWSSYEQYF
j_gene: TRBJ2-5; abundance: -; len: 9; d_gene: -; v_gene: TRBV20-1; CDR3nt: TGCTGCGTGGGAGAGACCCAGTACTTC; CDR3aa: CCVGETQYF
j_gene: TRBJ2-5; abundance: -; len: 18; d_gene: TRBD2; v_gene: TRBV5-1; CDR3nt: TGCGCCAGCAGCTTGAACCCAGCGGGAGGTTTCGCTGGAGAGACCCAGTACTTC; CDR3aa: CASSLNPAGGFAGETQYF
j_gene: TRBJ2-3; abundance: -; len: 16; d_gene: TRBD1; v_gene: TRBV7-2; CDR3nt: TGTGCCAGCAGTCCCGGGACAGGGGGATTGGCAGATACGCAGTATTTT; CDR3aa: CASSPGTGGLADTQYF
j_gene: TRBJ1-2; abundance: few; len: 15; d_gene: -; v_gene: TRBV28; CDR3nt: TGTGCCAGCAGTTTATATCGGGGGGCTGGTGGTGGCTACACCTTC; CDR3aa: CASSLYRGAGGGYTF
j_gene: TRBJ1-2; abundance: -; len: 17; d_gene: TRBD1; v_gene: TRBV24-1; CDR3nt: TGTGCCACCAGTCCCCGGACAGGGGGCTTAGCAGACATGGCTTTCACCTTC; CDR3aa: CATSPRTGGLADMAFTF